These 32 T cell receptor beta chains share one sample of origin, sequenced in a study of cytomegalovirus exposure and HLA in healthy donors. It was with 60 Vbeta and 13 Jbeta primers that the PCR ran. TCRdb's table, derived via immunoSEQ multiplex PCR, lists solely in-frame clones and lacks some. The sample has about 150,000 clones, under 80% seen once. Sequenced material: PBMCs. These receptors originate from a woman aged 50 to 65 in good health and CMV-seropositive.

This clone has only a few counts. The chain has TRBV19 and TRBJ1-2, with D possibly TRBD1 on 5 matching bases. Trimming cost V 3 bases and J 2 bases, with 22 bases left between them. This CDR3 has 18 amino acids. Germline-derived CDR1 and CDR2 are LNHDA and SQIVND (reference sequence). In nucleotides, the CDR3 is TGTGCCAGTAGTATGGGCTTATGGACACCAGATCCGAACTATGGCTACACCTTC. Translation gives CASSMGLWTPDPNYGYTF.

CDR3 sequence: CASSLALTSGGSDTQYF. The CDR3 nucleotides are TGTGCCAGCAGCTTAGCGCTTACTAGCGGGGGATCGGATACGCAGTATTTT. The rearrangement joins TRBV7-8 to TRBJ2-3; 11 nucleotides line up with TRBD2. Germline V gene data show CDR1 as SGHVS and CDR2 as FQNEAQ. This CDR3 has 17 residues. V lost 0 bases, J lost 6 bases, and 8 bases stayed unmatched.

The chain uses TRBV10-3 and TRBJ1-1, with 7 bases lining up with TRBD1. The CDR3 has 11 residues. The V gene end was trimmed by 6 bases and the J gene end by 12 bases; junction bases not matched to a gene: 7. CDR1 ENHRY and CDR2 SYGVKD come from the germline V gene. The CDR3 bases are TGTGCCATCAGGGGGAAGACAGGGCCTTTCTTT. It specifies CAIRGKTGPFF.

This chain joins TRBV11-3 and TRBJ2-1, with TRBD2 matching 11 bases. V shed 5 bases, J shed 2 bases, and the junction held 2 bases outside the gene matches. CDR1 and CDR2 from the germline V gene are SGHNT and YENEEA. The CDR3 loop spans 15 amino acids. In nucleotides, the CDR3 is TGTGCCAGCAGCCTGGGACTAGCGGCCTACAATGAGCAGTTCTTC. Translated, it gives CASSLGLAAYNEQFF.

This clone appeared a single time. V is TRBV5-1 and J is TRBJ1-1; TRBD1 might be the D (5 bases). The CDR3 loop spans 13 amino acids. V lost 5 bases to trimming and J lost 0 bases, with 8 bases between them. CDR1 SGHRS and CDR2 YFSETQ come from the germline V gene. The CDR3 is CASSDSLNTEAFF. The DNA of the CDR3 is TGCGCCAGCAGTGACAGTTTGAACACTGAAGCTTTCTTT.

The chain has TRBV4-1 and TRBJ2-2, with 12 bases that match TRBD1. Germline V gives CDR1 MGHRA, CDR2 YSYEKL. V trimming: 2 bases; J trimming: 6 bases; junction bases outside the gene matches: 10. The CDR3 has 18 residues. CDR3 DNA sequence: TGCGCCAGCAGCCAAAGATCCGGGACAGGGGGCGGGGCCGGGGAGCTGTTTTTT. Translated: CASSQRSGTGGGAGELFF.

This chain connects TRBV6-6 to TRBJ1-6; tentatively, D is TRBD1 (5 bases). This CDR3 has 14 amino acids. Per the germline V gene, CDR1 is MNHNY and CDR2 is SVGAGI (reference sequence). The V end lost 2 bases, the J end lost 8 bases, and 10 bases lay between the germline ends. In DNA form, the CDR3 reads TGTGCCAGCAGTTACAGGCAGGGCGATTCACCCCTCCACTTT. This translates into CASSYRQGDSPLHF.

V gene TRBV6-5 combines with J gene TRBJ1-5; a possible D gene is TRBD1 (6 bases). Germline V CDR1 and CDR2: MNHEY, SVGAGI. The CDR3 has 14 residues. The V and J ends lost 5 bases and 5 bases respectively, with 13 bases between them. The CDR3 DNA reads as TGTGCCAGCAGTCGGGGGGCCTTTGATCAGCCCCAGCATTTT. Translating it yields CASSRGAFDQPQHF.

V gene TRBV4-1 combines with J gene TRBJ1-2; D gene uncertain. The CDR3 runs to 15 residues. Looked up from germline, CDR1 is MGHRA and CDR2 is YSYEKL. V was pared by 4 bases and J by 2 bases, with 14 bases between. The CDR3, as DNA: TGCGCCAGCAGCCGGAAGAGCGAGGGAAACTATGGCTACACCTTC. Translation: CASSRKSEGNYGYTF.

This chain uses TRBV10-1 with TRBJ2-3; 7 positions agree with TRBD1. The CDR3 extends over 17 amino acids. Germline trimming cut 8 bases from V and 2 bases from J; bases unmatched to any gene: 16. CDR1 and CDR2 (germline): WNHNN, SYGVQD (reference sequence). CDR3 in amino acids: CASVQPKQGINTDTQYF. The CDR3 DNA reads TGCGCCAGCGTTCAGCCCAAACAGGGGATTAACACAGATACGCAGTATTTT.

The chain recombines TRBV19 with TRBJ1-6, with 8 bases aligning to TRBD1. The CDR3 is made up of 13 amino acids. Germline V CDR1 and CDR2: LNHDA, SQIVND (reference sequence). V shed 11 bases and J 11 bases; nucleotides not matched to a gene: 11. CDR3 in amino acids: CASSDRDLPPLHF. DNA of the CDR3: TGTGCCTCCTCGGACAGGGATCTTCCACCCCTCCACTTT.

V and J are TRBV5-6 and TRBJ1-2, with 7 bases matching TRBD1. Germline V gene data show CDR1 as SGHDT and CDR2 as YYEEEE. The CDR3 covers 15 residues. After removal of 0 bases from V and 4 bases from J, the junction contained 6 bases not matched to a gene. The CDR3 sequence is CASSLVRGLVYGYTF. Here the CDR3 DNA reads TGTGCCAGCAGCTTGGTTAGGGGGCTAGTCTATGGCTACACCTTC.

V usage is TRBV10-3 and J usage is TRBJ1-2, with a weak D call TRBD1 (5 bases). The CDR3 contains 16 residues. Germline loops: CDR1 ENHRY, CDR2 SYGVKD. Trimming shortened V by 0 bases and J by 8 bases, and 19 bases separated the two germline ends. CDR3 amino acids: CAISESDSTGLGGYTF. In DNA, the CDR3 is TGTGCCATCAGTGAGTCGGATAGTACAGGTTTGGGCGGCTACACCTTC.

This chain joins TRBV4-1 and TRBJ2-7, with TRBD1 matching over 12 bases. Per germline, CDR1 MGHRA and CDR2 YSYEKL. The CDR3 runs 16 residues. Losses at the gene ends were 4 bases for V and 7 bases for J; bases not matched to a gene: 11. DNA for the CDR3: TGCGCCAGCAGCCGCGACTCGGGACAGGGGGCGTGGGAGCAGTACTTC. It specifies CASSRDSGQGAWEQYF.

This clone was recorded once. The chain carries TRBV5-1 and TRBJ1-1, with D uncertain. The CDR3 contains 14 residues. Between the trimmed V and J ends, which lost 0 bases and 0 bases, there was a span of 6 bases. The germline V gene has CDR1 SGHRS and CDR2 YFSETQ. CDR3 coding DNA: TGCGCCAGCAGCTTGGAACAGCTGAACACTGAAGCTTTCTTT. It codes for CASSLEQLNTEAFF.

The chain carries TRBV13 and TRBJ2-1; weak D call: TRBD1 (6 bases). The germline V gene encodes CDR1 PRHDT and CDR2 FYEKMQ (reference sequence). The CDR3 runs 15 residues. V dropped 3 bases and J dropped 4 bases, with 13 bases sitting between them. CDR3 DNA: TGTGCCAGCAGCTTCGAGGGGACAAAGTACAATGAGCAGTTCTTC. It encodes CASSFEGTKYNEQFF.

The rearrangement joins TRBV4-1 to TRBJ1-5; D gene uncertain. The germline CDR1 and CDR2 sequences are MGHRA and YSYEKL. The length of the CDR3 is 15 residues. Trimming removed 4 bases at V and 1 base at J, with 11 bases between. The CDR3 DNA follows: TGCGCCAGCAGCCTGGAGGGAGGCAGCAATCAGCCCCAGCATTTT. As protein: CASSLEGGSNQPQHF.

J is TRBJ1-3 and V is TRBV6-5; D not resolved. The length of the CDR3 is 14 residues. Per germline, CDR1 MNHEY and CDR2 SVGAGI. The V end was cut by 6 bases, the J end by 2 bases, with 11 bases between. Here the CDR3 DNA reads TGTGCCAGCAGCACACCGTCCGCTGGAAACACCATATATTTT. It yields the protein CASSTPSAGNTIYF.

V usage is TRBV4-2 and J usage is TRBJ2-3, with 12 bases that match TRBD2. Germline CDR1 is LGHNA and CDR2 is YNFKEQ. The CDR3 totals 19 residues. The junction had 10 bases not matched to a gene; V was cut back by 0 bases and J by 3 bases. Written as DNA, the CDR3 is TGTGCCAGCAGCCAAGATGGGGGGCTAGCGGGGGGGGTAACAGATACGCAGTATTTT. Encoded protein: CASSQDGGLAGGVTDTQYF.

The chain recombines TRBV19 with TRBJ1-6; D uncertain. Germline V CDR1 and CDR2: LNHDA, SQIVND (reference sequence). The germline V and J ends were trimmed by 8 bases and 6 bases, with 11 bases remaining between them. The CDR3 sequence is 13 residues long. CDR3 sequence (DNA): TGTGCCAGTTCGGGTAGAGGTAATTCACCCCTCCACTTT. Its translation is CASSGRGNSPLHF.

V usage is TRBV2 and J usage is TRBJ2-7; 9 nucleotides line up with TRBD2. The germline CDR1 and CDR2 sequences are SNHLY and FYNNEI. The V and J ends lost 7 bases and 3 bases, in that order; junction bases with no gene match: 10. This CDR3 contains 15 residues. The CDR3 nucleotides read TGTGCCAGCACCGGAAGGACTAGCGACGACTACGAGCAGTACTTC. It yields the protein CASTGRTSDDYEQYF.

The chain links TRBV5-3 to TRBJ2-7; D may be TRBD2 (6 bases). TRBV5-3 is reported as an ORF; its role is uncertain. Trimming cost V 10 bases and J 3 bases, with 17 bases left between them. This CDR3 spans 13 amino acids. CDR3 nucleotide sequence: TGTGCCCGGGGACTTAGGTGGAACTACGAGCAGTACTTC. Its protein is CARGLRWNYEQYF.

CDR3 sequence reads: CASSLMAVDTQYF. In DNA form, the CDR3 reads TGTGCCAGCAGCTTAATGGCGGTAGATACGCAGTATTTT. V is TRBV7-9 and J is TRBJ2-3; D is undetermined. V was trimmed by 2 bases and J by 5 bases, leaving 8 bases between them. Germline V CDR1 and CDR2: SEHNR, FQNEAQ (reference sequence). The CDR3 runs 13 residues. The whole variable domain, remainder taken from reference TRBV7-9 and TRBJ2-3, is DTGVSQNPRHKITKRGQNVTFRCDPISEHNRLYWYRQTLGQGPEFLTYFQNEAQLEKSRLLSDRFSAERPKGSFSTLEIQRTEQGDSAMYLCASSLMAVDTQYFGPGTRLTVL.

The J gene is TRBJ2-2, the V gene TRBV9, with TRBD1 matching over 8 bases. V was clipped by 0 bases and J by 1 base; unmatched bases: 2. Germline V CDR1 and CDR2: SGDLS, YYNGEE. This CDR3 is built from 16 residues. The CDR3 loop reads CASSVVGTGNTGELFF. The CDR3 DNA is TGTGCCAGCAGCGTAGTCGGGACAGGGAACACCGGGGAGCTGTTTTTT.

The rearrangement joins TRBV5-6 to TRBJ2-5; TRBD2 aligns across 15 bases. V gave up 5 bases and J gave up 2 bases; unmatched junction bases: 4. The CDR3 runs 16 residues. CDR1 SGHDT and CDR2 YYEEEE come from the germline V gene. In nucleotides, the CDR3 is TGTGCCAGCAGTTGGACTAGCGGGGGGGTTCAAGAGACCCAGTACTTC. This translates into CASSWTSGGVQETQYF.

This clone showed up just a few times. DNA of the CDR3: TGTGCCAACCTGAACAGGGACAACTATGGCTACACCTTC. It specifies CANLNRDNYGYTF. The chain is built from TRBV2 and TRBJ1-2, with a possible D match to TRBD1 (6 bases). Per germline, CDR1 SNHLY and CDR2 FYNNEI. The CDR3 contains 13 residues. V lost 10 bases and J 2 bases, leaving 14 bases between the germline ends.

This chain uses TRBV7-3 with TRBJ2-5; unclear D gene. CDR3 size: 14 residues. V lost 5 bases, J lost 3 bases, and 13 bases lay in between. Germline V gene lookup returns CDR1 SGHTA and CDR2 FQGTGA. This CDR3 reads CASSANGGKETQYF. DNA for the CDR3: TGTGCCAGCAGCGCGAACGGCGGAAAAGAGACCCAGTACTTC.

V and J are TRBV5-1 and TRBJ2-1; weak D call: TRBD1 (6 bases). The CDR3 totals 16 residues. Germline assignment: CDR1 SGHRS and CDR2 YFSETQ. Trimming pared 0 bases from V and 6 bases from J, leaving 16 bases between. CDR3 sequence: CASSLDGPGACNEQFF. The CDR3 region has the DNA TGCGCCAGCAGCTTGGATGGCCCAGGGGCCTGCAATGAGCAGTTCTTC.

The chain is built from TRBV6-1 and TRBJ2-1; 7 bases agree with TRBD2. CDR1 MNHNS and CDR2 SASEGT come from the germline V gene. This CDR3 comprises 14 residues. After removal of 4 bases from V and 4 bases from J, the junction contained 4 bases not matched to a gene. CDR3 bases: TGTGCCAGCAGTGGGGGGGGAGCGTACAATGAGCAGTTCTTC. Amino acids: CASSGGGAYNEQFF.

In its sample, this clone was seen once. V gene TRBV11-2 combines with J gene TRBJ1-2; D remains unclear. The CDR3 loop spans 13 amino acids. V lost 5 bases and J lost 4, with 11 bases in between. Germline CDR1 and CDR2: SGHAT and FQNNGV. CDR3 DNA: TGTGCCAGCAGCGACAATAACTTCTATGGCTACACCTTC. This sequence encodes CASSDNNFYGYTF.

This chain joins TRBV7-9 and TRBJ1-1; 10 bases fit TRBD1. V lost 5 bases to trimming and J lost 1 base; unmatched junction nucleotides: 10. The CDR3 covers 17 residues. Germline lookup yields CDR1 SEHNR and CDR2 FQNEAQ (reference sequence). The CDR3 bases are TGTGCCAGCAGCCCTAGGACAGGGGGTGCGGGGAACACTGAAGCTTTCTTT. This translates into CASSPRTGGAGNTEAFF.

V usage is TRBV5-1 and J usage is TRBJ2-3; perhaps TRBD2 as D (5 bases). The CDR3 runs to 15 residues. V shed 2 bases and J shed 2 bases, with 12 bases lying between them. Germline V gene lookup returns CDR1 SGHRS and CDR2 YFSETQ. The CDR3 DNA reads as TGCGCCAGCAGCTTCCGCGGGCTAACCACAGATACGCAGTATTTT. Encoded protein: CASSFRGLTTDTQYF. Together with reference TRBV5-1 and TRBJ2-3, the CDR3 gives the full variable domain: KAGVTQTPRYLIKTRGQQVTLSCSPISGHRSVSWYQQTPGQGLQFLFEYFSETQRNKGNFPGRFSGRQFSNSRSEMNVSTLELGDSALYLCASSFRGLTTDTQYFGPGTRLTVL.